This entry features one T cell receptor (beta chain) sequence. V dropped 2 bases and J dropped 2; count of bases not matched to a gene: 4. Germline CDR1 SGHNT, CDR2 YYREEE (reference sequence). The CDR3 loop spans 15 amino acids. The data derive from a study of shared clonotypes between healthy human individuals. The method was immunoSEQ multiplex PCR; TCRdb's version includes in-frame clones alone and lacks a portion of them. The sample has around 2.1 million clones, approximately 96% seen once; the top ten hold approximately 0.13%. This sequence originates from a man younger than 30 in good health. Sequenced material: naive CD4+ T cells sorted from blood. Sample subset: CD45RA+ positively selected. This chain links TRBV5-4 with TRBJ2-1, with 7 bases identical to TRBD2. Here the CDR3 DNA reads TGTGCCAGCAGCTTAAGCCGGGAGGCCTACAATGAGCAGTTCTTC. Protein sequence: CASSLSREAYNEQFF.